These 23 T cell receptor beta chains share one sample of origin, sequenced in a study of blood T cell repertoires in COVID-19. The assay was immunoSEQ multiplex PCR, and TCRdb's table has in-frame clones only and misses some. The sample records 150,000 to 200,000 clones, approximately 90% being singletons. What was sequenced was peripheral blood. These receptors came from a man younger than 30 with acute or convalescent COVID-19.

J is TRBJ2-7 and V is TRBV15; 8 nucleotides agree with TRBD1. The V gene's germline CDR1 is LNHNV and CDR2 YYDKDF (reference sequence). The CDR3 covers 15 residues. With 4 bases clipped from V and 7 bases from J, the junction kept 12 bases outside the gene matches. The DNA for the CDR3 is TGTGCCACCAGCATAAGGACAGGGCCATATTCAGAGCAGTACTTC. Amino acids: CATSIRTGPYSEQYF. Variable domain in full (rest from reference TRBV15 and TRBJ2-7): DAMVIQNPRYQVTQFGKPVTLSCSQTLNHNVMYWYQQKSSQAPKLLFHYYDKDFNNEADTPDNFQSRRPNTSFCFLDIRSPGLGDTAMYLCATSIRTGPYSEQYFGPGTRLTVT.

This clone occurred a few times. V gene TRBV19 combines with J gene TRBJ2-1; 13 nucleotides align to TRBD2. CDR3 length: 15 residues. V was pared by 5 bases and J by 8 bases, with 6 bases of the junction left unmatched. The V gene's germline CDR1 is LNHDA and CDR2 SQIVND (reference sequence). CDR3 protein: CASSLTSGGADEQFF. The CDR3 nucleotides are TGTGCCAGTAGTCTCACTAGCGGGGGGGCCGATGAGCAGTTCTTC.

V gene TRBV3-1 (or the pseudogene TRBV3-2) combines with J gene TRBJ1-2; tentatively, D is TRBD1 (5 bases). Trimming cost V 1 base and J 6 bases, with 21 bases left between them. CDR1 and CDR2 from the germline V gene are LGHDT and YNNKEL (reference sequence). CDR3 size: 17 residues. The chain's CDR3 is CASSQGIRTNHVDGYTF. The CDR3 DNA sequence: TGTGCCAGCAGCCAAGGAATCAGGACAAATCATGTGGATGGCTACACCTTC.

The chain combines TRBV28 with TRBJ2-7, with D possibly being TRBD1 (5 bases). Germline-derived CDR1 and CDR2 are MDHEN and SYDVKM. Trimming shortened V by 6 bases and J by 0 bases, and 9 bases separated the two germline ends. The CDR3 length is 13 residues. The CDR3 sequence is CASRGHRSYEQYV. The CDR3 DNA sequence: TGTGCCAGCAGGGGGCACCGCTCCTACGAGCAGTACGTC.

This chain connects TRBV19 to TRBJ1-2; the D is unclear. Per the germline V gene, CDR1 is LNHDA and CDR2 is SQIVND (reference sequence). Deletions cut 1 base from V and 4 bases from J, with 16 bases between. The length of the CDR3 is 16 residues. The CDR3 region has the DNA TGTGCCAGTAGTATAGCGATTGCGGAAAGCCCCTATGGCTACACCTTC. Its protein is CASSIAIAESPYGYTF.

The gene calls are TRBV11-3 and TRBJ2-2, with D possibly matching TRBD1 (7 bases). The length of the CDR3 is 16 residues. Deletions cut 2 bases from V and 6 bases from J, with 16 bases between. Germline lookup yields CDR1 SGHNT and CDR2 YENEEA. The CDR3 sequence is CASSLSPQGGPGELFF. CDR3 DNA: TGTGCCAGCAGCTTAAGTCCCCAGGGGGGTCCCGGGGAGCTGTTTTTT.

The V gene is TRBV25-1, the J gene TRBJ2-1; D remains unclear. This CDR3 has 15 residues. The germline V and J ends were trimmed by 2 bases and 7 bases, with 15 bases remaining between them. Germline V lookup: CDR1 MGHDK, CDR2 SYGVNS. The CDR3, as DNA: TGTGCCAGCAGTGAAATGGTTAGTTCGCAAAATGAGCAGTTCTTC. It encodes CASSEMVSSQNEQFF. The full variable domain, in which reference TRBV25-1 and TRBJ2-1 provide the parts outside the CDR3, is EADIYQTPRYLVIGTGKKITLECSQTMGHDKMYWYQQDPGMELHLIHYSYGVNSTEKGDLSSESTVSRIRTEHFPLTLESARPSHTSQYLCASSEMVSSQNEQFFGPGTRLTVL.

This sequence joins TRBV5-1 and TRBJ1-1, with a weak D call TRBD1 (5 bases). V was pared by 3 bases and J by 3 bases, with 15 bases between. Germline loops: CDR1 SGHRS, CDR2 YFSETQ. This CDR3 is built from 15 residues. CDR3 amino acids: CASSSALGTYTEAFF. CDR3 nucleotide sequence: TGCGCCAGCAGCTCTGCTTTGGGGACTTACACTGAAGCTTTCTTT. Based on the CDR3 plus reference TRBV5-1 and TRBJ1-1, the full variable domain is KAGVTQTPRYLIKTRGQQVTLSCSPISGHRSVSWYQQTPGQGLQFLFEYFSETQRNKGNFPGRFSGRQFSNSRSEMNVSTLELGDSALYLCASSSALGTYTEAFFGQGTRLTVV.

The V gene is TRBV4-2, the J gene TRBJ2-7; 13 bases map to TRBD2. J was trimmed by 3 bases and V by 3 bases; bases with no gene match: 2. This CDR3 region has 15 residues. Germline assignment: CDR1 LGHNA and CDR2 YNFKEQ. Written as DNA, the CDR3 is TGTGCCAGCAGCCAGACTAGCGGGGGGAACTACGAGCAGTACTTC. The encoded protein is CASSQTSGGNYEQYF.

This clone was seen a single time. The J gene is TRBJ2-3, the V gene TRBV19; tentatively, D is TRBD2 (6 bases). The CDR3 spans 18 residues. V shed 4 bases and J shed 0 bases, with 20 bases lying between them. From germline, CDR1 is LNHDA and CDR2 SQIVND (reference sequence). This chain's CDR3 is CASSRGDLRTTSTDTQYF. CDR3 DNA sequence: TGTGCCAGTAGTAGGGGGGACTTAAGGACGACTAGCACAGATACGCAGTATTTT.

V is TRBV18 and J is TRBJ1-4; D unresolved. The CDR3 runs to 14 residues. V lost 2 bases, J lost 4 bases, and 8 bases lay in between. The V gene's germline CDR1 is KGHSH and CDR2 LQKENI. CDR3 protein: CASSPEIGNEKLFF. Here the CDR3 DNA reads TGTGCCAGCTCACCAGAAATCGGTAATGAAAAACTGTTTTTT.

CDR3 bases: TGCGCCAGCAGCCCGGGACAGGGGTTTTCACCCCTCCACTTT. Translating gives CASSPGQGFSPLHF. The chain couples TRBV4-1 to TRBJ1-6; 10 bases match TRBD1. The CDR3 contains 14 residues. Trimming took 4 bases from V and 9 from J; bases not matched to a gene: 3. The germline V gene has CDR1 MGHRA and CDR2 YSYEKL.

The V gene is TRBV19, the J gene TRBJ1-2; TRBD1 matches at 7 bases. The junction had 6 bases not matched to a gene; V was cut back by 9 bases and J by 8 bases. The CDR3 covers 11 residues. Per the germline V gene, CDR1 is LNHDA and CDR2 is SQIVND (reference sequence). CDR3 loop: CARPTGNGYTF. CDR3 nucleotide sequence: TGTGCCAGACCGACAGGGAACGGCTACACCTTC.

This chain connects TRBV12-5 to TRBJ1-1; TRBD1 aligns across 9 bases. This CDR3 comprises 15 residues. V lost 4 bases to trimming and J lost 5 bases; unmatched junction nucleotides: 8. CDR1 LGHNT and CDR2 FRNRAP come from the germline V gene. The DNA for the CDR3 is TGTGCTAGTGGTTCCCACAGGGGGCTTGAGACTGAAGCTTTCTTT. Encoded protein: CASGSHRGLETEAFF.

The rearrangement links TRBV18 to TRBJ1-3; unclear D gene. Germline lookup yields CDR1 KGHSH and CDR2 LQKENI. The CDR3 has 15 residues. V was trimmed by 0 bases and J by 5 bases, leaving 11 bases between them. The CDR3, as DNA: TGTGCCAGCTCACCACCGTCAGGATTTAGAAACACCATATATTTT. This translates into CASSPPSGFRNTIYF. Drawing the rest from reference TRBV18 and TRBJ1-3, the complete variable domain is NAGVMQNPRHLVRRRGQEARLRCSPMKGHSHVYWYRQLPEEGLKFMVYLQKENIIDESGMPKERFSAEFPKEGPSILRIQQVVRGDSAAYFCASSPPSGFRNTIYFGEGSWLTVV.

The rearrangement joins TRBV27 to TRBJ2-1; D is undetermined. Germline loops: CDR1 MNHEY, CDR2 SMNVEV (reference sequence). The CDR3 sequence is 13 residues long. V lost 2 bases, J lost 7 bases, and 9 bases lay in between. In DNA, the CDR3 is TGTGCCAGCAGTTTAGGAGATTTTAATGAGCAGTTCTTC. It encodes CASSLGDFNEQFF.

CDR3 DNA: TGTGCCAGCAGACCCTCAGGGGGCCGGGGTTCACCCCTCCACTTT. Its translation: CASRPSGGRGSPLHF. This chain links TRBV7-2 with TRBJ1-6, with 8 bases fitting TRBD1. The CDR3 is made up of 15 amino acids. V lost 6 bases and J lost 9; bases outside the gene matches: 10. Germline V gene lookup returns CDR1 SGHTA and CDR2 FQGNSA.

The rearrangement links TRBV5-8 to TRBJ1-4; TRBD1 matches 8 bases. The junction had 13 bases not matched to a gene; V was cut back by 4 bases and J by 8 bases. The CDR3 spans 16 residues. Per the germline V gene, CDR1 is SGHTS and CDR2 is YDEGEE. The CDR3 is CASSPGQTGVREKLFF. In nucleotides, the CDR3 is TGTGCCAGCAGCCCAGGTCAGACAGGGGTGAGGGAAAAACTGTTTTTT.

The chain couples TRBV27 to TRBJ2-7; the D gene is possibly TRBD1 (5 bases). This CDR3 comprises 12 residues. V was shortened by 6 bases and J by 3 bases, with 9 bases between the two germline ends. Germline loops: CDR1 MNHEY, CDR2 SMNVEV (reference sequence). For the CDR3, the DNA is TGTGCCAGCAGGACAGAATTCTACGAGCAGTACTTC. This gives the protein CASRTEFYEQYF.

The sample holds one count of this clone. The chain has TRBV14 and TRBJ2-7, with D uncertain. Trimming cost V 0 bases and J 3 bases, with 12 bases left between them. CDR1 and CDR2 (germline): SGHDN, FVKESK. The CDR3 is made up of 15 amino acids. In DNA, the CDR3 is TGTGCCAGCAGCCAAGATCGGAGAAACCTCTACGAGCAGTACGTC. It encodes CASSQDRRNLYEQYV.

The chain uses TRBV4-1 and TRBJ2-7, with D possibly matching TRBD1 (6 bases). The CDR3 loop spans 15 amino acids. The germline CDR1 and CDR2 sequences are MGHRA and YSYEKL. The V gene lost 1 base and the J gene lost 0 bases, with 10 bases spanning the gap. The CDR3 loop is CASSQGQASSYEQYV. CDR3 bases: TGCGCCAGCAGCCAAGGACAGGCAAGCTCCTACGAGCAGTACGTC.

The rearrangement joins TRBV6-5 to TRBJ1-1; 11 nucleotides agree with TRBD1. Per germline, CDR1 MNHEY and CDR2 SVGAGI. CDR3 length: 13 amino acids. V lost 5 bases, J lost 7 bases, and 3 bases stayed unmatched. The CDR3: CASSRDRGNEAFF. The CDR3 coding sequence is TGTGCCAGCAGTCGGGACAGGGGGAATGAAGCTTTCTTT.

CDR3 sequence (DNA): TGTGCCACCAGTGATGGGGGCGCCGGGTTTAATGAGCAGTTCTTC. Its protein is CATSDGGAGFNEQFF. The V and J genes are TRBV24-1 and TRBJ2-1, with D perhaps TRBD1 (6 bases). The length of the CDR3 is 15 residues. V lost 3 bases, J lost 7 bases, and 15 bases lay in between. CDR1 is KGHDR and CDR2 is SFDVKD in the germline V gene.